These 19 T cell receptor beta chains were sequenced from one sample in a study of CD8 T cells in Susac syndrome. Reverse transcription of roughly 0.45 to 1 ug RNA was performed with random hexamers. Using its own MiXCR run on the immunoSEQ multiplex PCR reads, TCRdb lists one record per CDR3 protein. Among some 50,000 distinct CDR3 sequences listed, just under 95% were seen once. The sample consisted of CD8+ T cells from PBMCs. The source is a human donor with Susac syndrome.

The V call is TRBV30, the J call TRBJ2-1; perhaps TRBD2 as D (5 bases). In germline, CDR1 is GTSNPN, CDR2 SVGIG (reference sequence). This CDR3 region has 14 residues. V lost 0 bases to trimming and J lost 3 bases, with 9 bases between them. This CDR3 is CAWSVGRGYNEQFF. As DNA, the CDR3 is TGTGCCTGGAGTGTAGGTCGGGGCTACAATGAGCAGTTCTTC.

V gene TRBV9 combines with J gene TRBJ2-3; D is undetermined. The CDR3 has 12 residues. The germline V gene encodes CDR1 SGDLS and CDR2 YYNGEE. V lost 3 bases, J lost 2 bases, and 4 bases lay in between. The CDR3 loop reads CASSANTDTQYF. Written as DNA, the CDR3 is TGTGCCAGCAGCGCGAACACAGATACGCAGTATTTT.

DNA for the CDR3: TGCGCCAGCAGCGCCAGGGGAGACTATATGAACACTGAAGCTTTCTTT. The encoded protein is CASSARGDYMNTEAFF. The rearrangement joins TRBV4-1 to TRBJ1-1; D possibly corresponds to TRBD1 (6 bases). Trimming stripped 5 bases from V and 0 bases from J, with 16 bases between. The CDR3 covers 16 residues. The germline gives CDR1 MGHRA, CDR2 YSYEKL.

This chain uses TRBV7-8 with TRBJ2-7, with 10 bases identical to TRBD2. The CDR3 is 15 residues long. The trim removed 4 bases at V and 1 base at J, leaving 4 bases unmatched. From germline, CDR1 is SGHVS and CDR2 FQNEAQ. DNA of the CDR3: TGTGCCAGCAGCTCCCTAGCGGGGGAGTCCTACGAGCAGTACTTC. The encoded protein is CASSSLAGESYEQYF.

The V call is TRBV30, the J call TRBJ1-2, with D possibly being TRBD1 (6 bases). The CDR3 runs 15 residues. The germline V and J ends were trimmed by 3 bases and 0 bases, with 14 bases remaining between them. Per the germline V gene, CDR1 is GTSNPN and CDR2 is SVGIG (reference sequence). The CDR3: CAWSPPGHSNYGYTF. The CDR3 nucleotides read TGTGCCTGGAGCCCCCCGGGACATTCTAACTATGGCTACACCTTC. Filled out from reference TRBV30 and TRBJ1-2, the complete variable domain reads SQTIHQWPATLVQPVGSPLSLECTVEGTSNPNLYWYRQAAGRGLQLLFYSVGIGQISSEVPQNLSASRPQDRQFILSSKKLLLSDSGFYLCAWSPPGHSNYGYTFGSGTRLTVV.

The chain links TRBV4-1 to TRBJ2-5, with 7 bases aligning to TRBD2. The J segment lost 4 bases and the V segment lost 0 bases, leaving 5 bases of the junction unmatched. Germline V lookup: CDR1 MGHRA, CDR2 YSYEKL. This CDR3 spans 15 amino acids. CDR3 DNA sequence: TGCGCCAGCAGCCAAGAGGGAGGGGCACTAGAGACCCAGTACTTC. Its translation: CASSQEGGALETQYF.

The chain employs TRBV9 and TRBJ2-2; no reliable D call. Germline lookup yields CDR1 SGDLS and CDR2 YYNGEE. V lost 0 bases and J lost 6, with 6 bases in between. The CDR3 runs 13 residues. The CDR3 DNA is TGTGCCAGCAGCGTAGTGGGCGCCGGGGAGCTGTTTTTT. Its protein product is CASSVVGAGELFF.

The chain links TRBV6-2 or TRBV6-3 to TRBJ2-7; the D gene is possibly TRBD1 (6 bases). This CDR3 has 16 residues. Trimming took 4 bases from V and 0 from J, leaving 16 bases between them. Germline lookup yields CDR1 MNHEY and CDR2 SVGEGT. The chain's CDR3 is CASSSHRDTYSYEQYF. The CDR3 bases are TGTGCCAGCAGTTCACACCGGGACACCTACTCCTACGAGCAGTACTTC.

The genes are TRBV29-1 and TRBJ1-2; 10 nucleotides match TRBD1. The germline V gene has CDR1 SQVTM and CDR2 ANQGSEA. The CDR3 has 15 residues. The junction had 5 bases not matched to a gene; V was cut back by 4 bases and J by 0 bases. The CDR3 loop reads CSVGQGAKANYGYTF. The CDR3 region has the DNA TGCAGCGTTGGACAGGGGGCTAAAGCTAACTATGGCTACACCTTC.

The rearrangement uses TRBV28 and TRBJ2-5; the D is unclear. The V end lost 4 bases, the J end lost 5 bases, and 8 bases lay between the germline ends. The CDR3 consists of 12 residues. Per germline, CDR1 MDHEN and CDR2 SYDVKM. The CDR3 here is CASSYLGETQYF. CDR3 nucleotides: TGTGCCAGCAGTTACCTGGGCGAGACCCAGTACTTC. Supplemented by reference TRBV28 and TRBJ2-5, the full variable domain reads DVKVTQSSRYLVKRTGEKVFLECVQDMDHENMFWYRQDPGLGLRLIYFSYDVKMKEKGDIPEGYSVSREKKERFSLILESASTNQTSMYLCASSYLGETQYFGPGTRLLVL.

V is TRBV7-2 and J is TRBJ2-1, with D possibly matching TRBD2 (6 bases). V lost 5 bases and J lost 9, with 11 bases in between. CDR1 is SGHTA and CDR2 is FQGNSA in the germline V gene. This CDR3 has 12 residues. The DNA for the CDR3 is TGTGCCAGCAGCCCCCTAGCGAGTGAGCAGTTCTTC. It yields the protein CASSPLASEQFF.

This chain links TRBV20-1 with TRBJ1-1, with TRBD1 matching over 10 bases. CDR3 length: 15 amino acids. The trim removed 2 bases at V and 3 bases at J, leaving 6 bases unmatched. CDR1 is DFQATT, CDR2 SNEGSKA, per germline (reference sequence). This CDR3 reads CSARSDRGRDTEAFF. CDR3 nucleotides: TGCAGTGCTAGATCGGACAGGGGGAGGGACACTGAAGCTTTCTTT.

The V and J genes are TRBV7-9 and TRBJ1-5; D unresolved. Trimming pared 1 base from V and 7 bases from J, leaving 5 bases between. This CDR3 contains 12 residues. Germline CDR1 SEHNR, CDR2 FQNEAQ (reference sequence). In DNA form, the CDR3 reads TGTGCCAGCAGCTTAGGTGTGCAGCCCCAGCATTTT. Its translation: CASSLGVQPQHF.

The V and J genes are TRBV9 and TRBJ2-3; 7 bases are a match to TRBD2. The CDR3 is 17 amino acids. V trimming: 0 bases; J trimming: 5 bases; junction bases outside the gene matches: 12. Looked up from germline, CDR1 is SGDLS and CDR2 is YYNGEE. CDR3 DNA sequence: TGTGCCAGCAGCGTAGCCGAGCGGGGATACGCGGAAGATACGCAGTATTTT. Translation: CASSVAERGYAEDTQYF.

The table lists this clonotype with a count of one. This chain joins TRBV12-3 or TRBV12-4 and TRBJ1-1; D ambiguous. This CDR3 comprises 11 residues. The V and J ends lost 3 bases and 7 bases respectively, with 6 bases between them. CDR3 nucleotides: TGTGCCAGCAGTTTTGGCAGTGAAGCTTTCTTT. Protein product: CASSFGSEAFF.

This clonotype was recorded only once. The chain joins TRBV2 to TRBJ1-5, with 9 nucleotides matching TRBD1. V lost 7 bases, J lost 4 bases, and 14 bases stayed unmatched. Germline lookup yields CDR1 SNHLY and CDR2 FYNNEI. This CDR3 region has 17 residues. CDR3: CASTKIPGQGTNQPQHF. For the CDR3, the DNA is TGTGCCAGCACCAAAATTCCGGGACAGGGAACTAATCAGCCCCAGCATTTT.

The rearrangement uses TRBV25-1 and TRBJ1-6; no reliable D call. Trimming cost V 0 bases and J 7 bases, with 10 bases left between them. The length of the CDR3 is 15 residues. Germline V gene lookup returns CDR1 MGHDK and CDR2 SYGVNS. Here the CDR3 reads CASSEYGAGNSPLHF. The DNA of the CDR3 is TGTGCCAGCAGTGAATATGGAGCGGGGAATTCACCCCTCCACTTT.

V is TRBV15 and J is TRBJ2-7, with a tentative D call TRBD1 (5 bases). The V end lost 0 bases, the J end lost 0 bases, and 9 bases lay between the germline ends. There are 15 residues in the CDR3. Germline V gives CDR1 LNHNV, CDR2 YYDKDF (reference sequence). The CDR3 nucleotides read TGTGCCACCAGCAGAGATCTAGGGGTCTCCTACGAGCAGTACTTC. Protein: CATSRDLGVSYEQYF. The whole variable domain, filled in from reference TRBV15 and TRBJ2-7, reads DAMVIQNPRYQVTQFGKPVTLSCSQTLNHNVMYWYQQKSSQAPKLLFHYYDKDFNNEADTPDNFQSRRPNTSFCFLDIRSPGLGDTAMYLCATSRDLGVSYEQYFGPGTRLTVT.

The rearrangement links TRBV29-1 to TRBJ1-2; 9 nucleotides align to TRBD1. The V gene end was trimmed by 6 bases and the J gene end by 6 bases; junction bases not matched to a gene: 8. Germline CDR1 reads SQVTM; CDR2 reads ANQGSEA. CDR3 length equals 13 residues. The CDR3 here is CSVLGTGSDGYTF. The CDR3 DNA reads as TGCAGCGTCCTAGGGACAGGGTCTGATGGCTACACCTTC.